Listed below are T cell receptor beta chains from one sample, sequenced in a study of T cells in Graves' hyperthyroidism and ophthalmopathy. From the multiplex PCR reads, TCRdb called clonotypes with MiXCR, one entry per CDR3 protein. This sample has roughly 660,000 distinct CDR3 sequences, with 15% to 20% found just once. The sequencing input was blood. Receptors originate from a man aged 50-59 years with Graves' hyperthyroidism. Both conserved end residues are part of each CDR3. The order of the fields is J gene, clone size, D gene, V gene, CDR3 DNA, CDR3 protein. The D gene is left open where the match is weak. Rows give clone size only sometimes, using once, few, many, or a class for an expanded clone.

TRBJ2-5	NA	TRBD1	TRBV6-6	TGTGCCAGCAGTTACGGGACAGGGCTACAAGAGACCCAGTACTTC	CASSYGTGLQETQYF
TRBJ2-2	NA	NA	TRBV7-9	TGTGCCAGCAGCTTAGCGAGGAGACAGGTCGAGTCCGGGGAGCTGTTTTTT	CASSLARRQVESGELFF
TRBJ2-2	few	NA	TRBV19	TGTGCCAGTAGTAAAGGACAGTTCACCGGGGAGCTGTTTTTT	CASSKGQFTGELFF
TRBJ1-2	NA	NA	TRBV7-2	TGTGCCAGCAGTCCAGTCGGGACAAAGCTTGGCTACACCTTC	CASSPVGTKLGYTF
TRBJ2-3	many	NA	TRBV7-9	TGTGCCAGCAGCCCGAGAACAGGAGGTGGGGATACGCAGTATTTT	CASSPRTGGGDTQYF
TRBJ2-7	many	TRBD2	TRBV28	TGTGCCAGCAGTTCCTCCGGGACTAGCTACGAGCAGTACTTC	CASSSSGTSYEQYF
TRBJ2-7	NA	TRBD2	TRBV14	TGTGCCAGCAGCATAGCGGGAGCCCACGAGCAGTACTTC	CASSIAGAHEQYF
TRBJ2-5	many	NA	TRBV18	TGTGCCAGCCAAGACCGACCCGGGGGCCAAGAGACCCAGTACTTC	CASQDRPGGQETQYF
TRBJ2-7	many	TRBD2	TRBV28	TGTGCCAGCAGCCCAAGCGGGGGGCCCCCCTACGAGCAGTACTTC	CASSPSGGPPYEQYF
TRBJ1-1	many	NA	TRBV12-3/TRBV12-4	TGTGCCAGCAGTTTACCCGAGAGCAGGGCGAGGGGGACTGAAGCTTTCTTT	CASSLPESRARGTEAFF
TRBJ2-7	many	NA	TRBV20-1	TGCAGTGCTAGACAGGGGTCCTACTACGAGCAGTACTTC	CSARQGSYYEQYF
TRBJ2-3	NA	TRBD1	TRBV18	TGTGCCAGCTCCCCCGACAGGGTCGGCGCAGATACGCAGTATTTT	CASSPDRVGADTQYF
TRBJ1-2	many	TRBD1	TRBV12-3/TRBV12-4	TGTGCCAGCAGTTTAAGGGACAGGGGGATTTATGGCTACACCTTC	CASSLRDRGIYGYTF
TRBJ2-6	NA	TRBD1	TRBV5-1	TGCGCCAGCAGCTCTGACAGGGGCCGCTGCTCTGGGGCCAACGTCCTGACTTTC	CASSSDRGRCSGANVLTF
TRBJ1-1	once	NA	TRBV5-1	TGCGCCAGCAGCGCGGGCGCAGGGTACGATACTGAAGCTTTCTTT	CASSAGAGYDTEAFF
TRBJ2-7	few	NA	TRBV9	TGTGCCAGCAGCGTCAGCGAGAACCTTCTCTACGAGCAGTACTTC	CASSVSENLLYEQYF
TRBJ2-7	many	TRBD1	TRBV28	TGTGCCAGCAGTCGAACAGGGGCTGGGGAGCAGTACTTC	CASSRTGAGEQYF
TRBJ2-6	many	TRBD1	TRBV6-1	TGTGCCAGCACCACAGGGGGCGCCGGGGCCAACGTCCTGACTTTC	CASTTGGAGANVLTF
TRBJ2-7	many	NA	TRBV18	TGTGCCAGCTCACCACCGGGGACTGGAATCTACGAGCAGTACTTC	CASSPPGTGIYEQYF
TRBJ2-7	many	TRBD2	TRBV28	TGTGCCAGCAGTACTAGCGGGAGGCCCTCCTACGAGCAGTACTTC	CASSTSGRPSYEQYF
TRBJ1-1	NA	NA	TRBV29-1	TGCACCGGGGTCGACATGAACACTGAAGCTTTCTTT	CTGVDMNTEAFF
TRBJ1-2	NA	TRBD1	TRBV7-9	TGTGCCCTACGACAGGGGAGAGATGGCTACACCTTC	CALRQGRDGYTF
TRBJ2-1	few	NA	TRBV3-1	TGTGCCAGCAGCCTTGGGCCAAACTCTGAGCAGTTCTTC	CASSLGPNSEQFF
TRBJ1-3	NA	NA	TRBV29-1	TGCAGCGTTGAAGGGGCTCAGGGACGTCCTGGAAACACCATATATTTT	CSVEGAQGRPGNTIYF
TRBJ2-5	many	NA	TRBV11-2	TGTGCCAGCAGCCCGCGGGGGCATGAGACCCAGTACTTC	CASSPRGHETQYF
TRBJ2-7	few	TRBD2	TRBV2	TGTGCCAGCAGACTCGGACTAGCGGGAGTCGACGAGCAGTACTTC	CASRLGLAGVDEQYF
TRBJ1-6	NA	NA	TRBV20-1	TGCAGTGCCAGAGAAACCTATAATGCACCCCTCCACTTT	CSARETYNAPLHF
TRBJ2-1	few	TRBD2	TRBV28	TGTGCCAGCAGCACCTCACCGGGACTAGAAGTCCATGAGCAGTTCTTC	CASSTSPGLEVHEQFF
TRBJ2-2	few	NA	TRBV29-1	TGCAGCGTTGAAGATTTCAAGAACACCGGGGAGCCGTTTTTT	CSVEDFKNTGEPFF
TRBJ2-5	NA	NA	TRBV19	TGTGCCAGTAGTACCCAGGCTGGTGGGGAGACCCAGTACTTC	CASSTQAGGETQYF
TRBJ2-5	NA	NA	TRBV6-9	TGTGCCAGCAGTTATGGGGACGTCTTGGAGACCCAGTACTTC	CASSYGDVLETQYF
TRBJ2-1	NA	NA	TRBV10-2	TGCGCCAGCGGTGGTGAGCAGTTCTTC	CASGGEQFF
TRBJ1-5	few	NA	TRBV6-1	TGTGCTCTTAAGGCAGGGTCGGATCAGCCCCAGCATTTT	CALKAGSDQPQHF
TRBJ2-7	NA	NA	TRBV3-1	TGTGCCAGCAGCCTCGGCGGGCATGTCTACGAGCAGTACTTC	CASSLGGHVYEQYF
TRBJ1-1	few	NA	TRBV15	TGTGCCACCAGCAGTCAGAGGACAGCGCACACTGAAGCTTTCTTT	CATSSQRTAHTEAFF
TRBJ1-4	many	TRBD1	TRBV12-3/TRBV12-4	TGTGCCAGCAGGGACAGGGACTTTGAAAAACTGTTTTTT	CASRDRDFEKLFF
TRBJ2-1	many	NA	TRBV10-3	TGTGCCATCAGTGAGTCCCCGCAGGCTGAGCAGTTCTTC	CAISESPQAEQFF
TRBJ1-5	NA	NA	TRBV12-3/TRBV12-4	TGTGCCAGCACCCTGGGGGCATATAGCAATCAGCCCCAGCATTTT	CASTLGAYSNQPQHF
TRBJ2-2	NA	TRBD1	TRBV7-3	TGTGCCAGCAGCGCTGGACAGGGGGCCGGGGAGCTGTTTTTT	CASSAGQGAGELFF
TRBJ1-2	few	NA	TRBV12-3/TRBV12-4	TGTGCCAGCAGTTATCCAGGGATGGGTGGCTACACCTTC	CASSYPGMGGYTF
TRBJ1-6	many	TRBD1	TRBV7-9	TGTGCCAGCAGCTTGGGGACAGCGAATTCACCCCTCCACTTT	CASSLGTANSPLHF
TRBJ2-2	few	NA	TRBV28	TGTGCCAGCGCGGACGGAGACACCGGGGAGCTGTTTTTT	CASADGDTGELFF
TRBJ1-2	NA	NA	TRBV20-1	TGCAGTGCTAAGACACCAATCCATGGCTACACCTTC	CSAKTPIHGYTF
TRBJ2-5	many	NA	TRBV12-3/TRBV12-4	TGTGCCAGCAGTTTCGACAGAACGAATTACCAAGAGACCCAGTACTTC	CASSFDRTNYQETQYF
TRBJ2-1	few	NA	TRBV20-1	TGCAGTGCTGCGGAGCGGGCTAGCTCCTACAATGAGCAGTTCTTC	CSAAERASSYNEQFF
TRBJ2-7	NA	NA	TRBV6-2/TRBV6-3	TGTGCCAGCAGTACACTCGGGACACAGCAGTACTTC	CASSTLGTQQYF
TRBJ1-6	many	TRBD1	TRBV30	TGTGCCTGGACATGGAGGGACAGGGGTCTTTCACCCCTCCACTTT	CAWTWRDRGLSPLHF
TRBJ2-7	many	TRBD2	TRBV3-1	TGTGCCAGCAGTCCGGGACTAGCGGATTCCTACGAGCAGTACTTC	CASSPGLADSYEQYF
TRBJ2-1	few	TRBD2	TRBV27	TGTGCCAGCTTCGGACTAGCGGGAGGGCATGAGCAGTTCTTC	CASFGLAGGHEQFF
TRBJ2-1	many	TRBD1	TRBV7-9	TGTGCCAGCAGCCCCCCGGGACAGGGGGAGAATGAGCAGTTCTTC	CASSPPGQGENEQFF
TRBJ2-1	NA	TRBD2	TRBV2	TGCGCCAGCAGCCAAGGTAACAGAGCGGGAGTGAGGAATGAGCAGTTCTTC	CASSQGNRAGVRNEQFF
TRBJ2-1	NA	NA	TRBV19	TGTGCCAGTAGTATCAACAGGATCGACAATGAGCAGTTCTTC	CASSINRIDNEQFF
TRBJ2-7	NA	NA	TRBV18	TGTGCCAGCTCACCCCCGACTTACAACGAGCAGTACTTC	CASSPPTYNEQYF